These 10 T cell receptor beta chains were sequenced from one sample in a study of a mutant IDH1 vaccine in newly diagnosed glioma. Profiled with immunoSEQ multiplex PCR; TCRdb holds only in-frame clones, not every one. The table shows 45,000 to 55,000 clones, with 86% occurring only once. Time point noted: baseline, week 1 (first vaccination visit). Treatment denoted: pre-vaccination baseline after standard-of-care therapy. Sequenced here: PBMCs, sampled from a glioma patient treated with radiotherapy, temozolomide or both. The receptors were sampled from a man in his forties with glioma.

This chain connects TRBV5-4 to TRBJ2-5; 7 bases align to TRBD2. The CDR3 loop spans 14 amino acids. Germline assignment: CDR1 SGHNT and CDR2 YYREEE (reference sequence). J was trimmed by 5 bases and V by 0 bases; bases with no gene match: 4. DNA for the CDR3: TGTGCCAGCAGCTTGGCCGGGAGGTTGGAGACCCAGTACTTC. Translated, it gives CASSLAGRLETQYF.

This rearrangement joins TRBV9 to TRBJ2-3; TRBD2 agrees at 8 bases. With V trimmed by 2 bases and J by 2 bases, 7 bases remained unmatched. Germline V gives CDR1 SGDLS, CDR2 YYNGEE. The CDR3 runs 16 residues. In DNA, the CDR3 is TGTGCCAGCAGCGTGAATAGCGGGATTAACACAGATACGCAGTATTTT. This codes for CASSVNSGINTDTQYF.

V and J are TRBV28 and TRBJ1-1; tentative D call: TRBD1 (5 bases). The CDR3 totals 15 residues. Germline V gives CDR1 MDHEN, CDR2 SYDVKM. Deletions cut 2 bases from V and 4 bases from J, with 14 bases between. CDR3 coding DNA: TGTGCCAGCAGTTTACGGGGAGGTGGGGCCACTGAAGCTTTCTTT. Encoded protein: CASSLRGGGATEAFF.

The V call is TRBV13, the J call TRBJ1-1; 7 bases are shared with TRBD1. The V and J ends lost 4 bases and 3 bases, in that order; junction bases with no gene match: 8. The CDR3 spans 15 residues. CDR1 and CDR2 from the germline V gene are PRHDT and FYEKMQ (reference sequence). CDR3 amino acids: CASSYRTGIYTEAFF. CDR3 nucleotides: TGTGCCAGCAGCTACCGGACAGGAATCTACACTGAAGCTTTCTTT. Looking up the rest from reference TRBV13 and TRBJ1-1 gives the full variable domain: AAGVIQSPRHLIKEKRETATLKCYPIPRHDTVYWYQQGPGQDPQFLISFYEKMQSDKGSIPDRFSAQQFSDYHSELNMSSLELGDSALYFCASSYRTGIYTEAFFGQGTRLTVV.

The gene calls are TRBV6-1 and TRBJ2-5; TRBD2 matches 10 bases. CDR3 size: 14 residues. Trimming took 6 bases from V and 2 from J; bases not matched to a gene: 3. Germline CDR1 and CDR2: MNHNS and SASEGT. CDR3 sequence (DNA): TGTGCCAGCAGATTGGGACTAGCGCAAGAGACCCAGTACTTC. Encoded protein: CASRLGLAQETQYF.

This clone came up a few times. The V gene is TRBV5-1, the J gene TRBJ2-7; D gene uncertain. The V end was cut by 2 bases, the J end by 7 bases, with 7 bases between. Germline CDR1 SGHRS, CDR2 YFSETQ. The CDR3 contains 11 residues. CDR3 nucleotides: TGCGCCAGCAGCTTAGACGTTGAGCAGTACTTC. Its protein is CASSLDVEQYF.

The chain combines TRBV6-1 with TRBJ2-3, with 8 bases aligning to TRBD2. Germline V gene lookup returns CDR1 MNHNS and CDR2 SASEGT. The CDR3 covers 19 residues. V shed 1 base and J 0 bases; nucleotides not matched to a gene: 12. The CDR3 coding sequence is TGTGCCAGCAGTGAAGTTGGTCTAGCGGGCGACACTAGCACAGATACGCAGTATTTT. Its translation is CASSEVGLAGDTSTDTQYF.

Here the CDR3 DNA reads TGTGCCAGCAGTGAATACCCGGACACCATATATTTT. Its translation: CASSEYPDTIYF. V gene TRBV25-1 combines with J gene TRBJ1-3, with D hard to call. CDR1 MGHDK and CDR2 SYGVNS come from the germline V gene. Deletions cut 0 bases from V and 8 bases from J, with 5 bases between. The CDR3 has 12 residues.

The V gene is TRBV12-2, the J gene TRBJ1-2. TRBV12-2 corresponds to a pseudogene. The CDR3 totals 15 residues. CDR3 DNA: TGTGCAAGTCGCTTCAAGCAGGGAGATAACTATGGCTACACCTTC. Translating gives CASRFKQGDNYGYTF.

In its sample, this clone was seen a few times. The chain uses TRBV7-9 and TRBJ1-1, with a possible D match to TRBD1 (5 bases). The CDR3 sequence is 15 residues long. The V gene lost 2 bases and the J gene lost 5 bases, with 15 bases spanning the gap. The germline CDR1 and CDR2 sequences are SEHNR and FQNEAQ (reference sequence). The CDR3 here is CASSLRAGSLTEAFF. In DNA, the CDR3 is TGTGCCAGCAGCTTAAGGGCAGGGAGTTTAACTGAAGCTTTCTTT.